This is a list of T cell receptor beta chains from one sample in a study of cytomegalovirus exposure and HLA in healthy donors. Here immunoSEQ multiplex PCR was the method, and the copy in TCRdb shows in-frame clones only, minus some. This sample has over 150,000 clones, with 60% to 85% found just once. The sample comprised PBMCs. The receptors were gathered from a woman between 18 and 29 years old in good health and CMV-seronegative. Each CDR3 is given with its conserved first and last residue. Each record gives: V gene, J gene, clone size, D gene, CDR3 protein, CDR3 DNA. A D gene is named only where the DNA matches it firmly. Not all rows give a size; the values are once, few, many and, for expanded clones, a class.

TRBV5-4,TRBJ1-1,few,TRBD1,CASSLKTGANTEAFF,TGTGCCAGCAGCTTGAAGACAGGGGCGAACACTGAAGCTTTCTTT
TRBV10-1,TRBJ2-2,NA,TRBD2,CASSEASGDYTGELFF,TGCGCCAGCAGTGAAGCTAGCGGGGACTACACCGGGGAGCTGTTTTTT
TRBV7-9,TRBJ1-3,NA,TRBD1,CASSFRTGITGNTIYF,TGTGCCAGCAGCTTCAGGACAGGGATCACTGGAAACACCATATATTTT
TRBV5-1,TRBJ1-6,NA,TRBD1,CASSLDRVFNSPLHF,TGCGCCAGCAGCCTGGACAGGGTATTTAATTCACCCCTCCACTTT
TRBV6-5,TRBJ1-1,NA,TRBD1,CASNRQGARTEAFF,TGTGCCAGCAATAGACAGGGGGCGAGAACTGAAGCTTTCTTT
TRBV7-9,TRBJ1-1,NA,TRBD1,CASSSQGARRITEAFF,TGTGCCAGCAGCTCCCAGGGGGCTAGGAGGATTACTGAAGCTTTCTTT
TRBV10-1,TRBJ2-1,NA,TRBD1,CASSGGTVFYNEQFF,TGCGCCAGCAGTGGAGGGACAGTCTTTTACAATGAGCAGTTCTTC
TRBV5-1,TRBJ2-3,NA,NA,CASSHGQSSTDTQYF,TGCGCCAGCAGCCACGGACAGTCTAGCACAGATACGCAGTATTTT
TRBV11-2,TRBJ2-1,NA,TRBD2,CASSFGLAYNEQFF,TGTGCCAGCAGCTTCGGACTAGCGTACAATGAGCAGTTCTTC
TRBV7-2,TRBJ2-7,once,NA,CASSLALDGSGYEQYF,TGTGCCAGCAGCTTAGCCCTAGATGGGAGTGGATACGAGCAGTACTTC
TRBV5-4,TRBJ2-7,NA,TRBD2,CASRAGDLEQYF,TGTGCCAGCAGGGCGGGAGACCTCGAGCAGTACTTC
TRBV4-1,TRBJ1-1,NA,NA,CASSQDWLQGAFF,TGCGCCAGCAGCCAAGATTGGTTACAGGGAGCTTTCTTT
TRBV5-1,TRBJ2-1,once,TRBD1,CASSPTQGSYNEQFF,TGCGCCAGCAGCCCGACACAGGGGTCCTACAATGAGCAGTTCTTC
TRBV18,TRBJ2-7,NA,TRBD1,CASSPGTGASF,TGTGCCAGCTCACCAGGGACAGGGGCCAGCTTC
TRBV6-5,TRBJ2-7,NA,TRBD2,CASSYTGLAGAYEQYF,TGTGCCAGCAGTTACACAGGACTAGCGGGGGCCTACGAGCAGTACTTC
TRBV27,TRBJ2-7,NA,NA,CASSPVGQFYEQYF,TGTGCCAGCAGCCCAGTCGGACAGTTCTACGAGCAGTACTTC
TRBV15,TRBJ2-7,NA,NA,CATSRDSEGSYEQYF,TGTGCCACCAGCAGAGATTCGGAGGGTTCCTACGAGCAGTACTTC
TRBV4-3,TRBJ1-5,NA,TRBD1,CASSPRTGGFEPQHF,TGCGCCAGCAGCCCTCGGACAGGGGGCTTTGAACCCCAGCATTTT
TRBV28,TRBJ1-1,NA,NA,CASSFPQGGTEAFF,TGTGCCAGCAGTTTTCCGCAAGGGGGCACTGAAGCTTTCTTT
TRBV29-1,TRBJ1-5,NA,TRBD1,CSVRTGGNQPQHF,TGCAGCGTACGGACAGGGGGAAATCAGCCCCAGCATTTT
TRBV19,TRBJ1-5,NA,NA,CASSIDQFQPQHF,TGTGCCAGTAGTATAGATCAGTTTCAGCCCCAGCATTTT
TRBV15,TRBJ1-2,NA,TRBD1,CATSRDRGQGANYGYTF,TGTGCCACCAGCAGAGATAGGGGACAGGGGGCAAACTATGGCTACACCTTC
TRBV28,TRBJ1-5,NA,NA,CASSLAREAHQPQHF,TGTGCCAGCAGTTTAGCGAGGGAGGCCCATCAGCCCCAGCATTTT
TRBV7-8,TRBJ2-5,NA,TRBD2,CASSPTRTSGRETQYF,TGTGCCAGCAGCCCCACCAGGACTAGCGGGAGGGAGACCCAGTACTTC
TRBV7-7,TRBJ2-1,few,TRBD1,CASSLDRDSYNEQFF,TGTGCCAGCAGCCTCGACAGGGACTCCTACAATGAGCAGTTCTTC
TRBV2,TRBJ1-5,NA,NA,CASSYTGYNQPQHF,TGTGCCAGCAGTTATACAGGTTATAATCAGCCCCAGCATTTT
TRBV7-9,TRBJ1-5,NA,NA,CASSRGGSNQPQHF,TGTGCCAGCAGCAGGGGTGGTAGCAATCAGCCCCAGCATTTT
TRBV13,TRBJ2-1,NA,NA,CASSSPYKLQGTYNEQFF,TGTGCCAGCAGCTCACCCTACAAACTTCAGGGGACCTACAATGAGCAGTTCTTC
TRBV19,TRBJ2-1,NA,TRBD1,CASRGQGSYNEQFF,TGTGCCAGTAGGGGACAGGGCTCCTACAATGAGCAGTTCTTC
TRBV4-3,TRBJ2-1,NA,NA,CASAREPKPYNEQFF,TGCGCCAGCGCGCGGGAACCAAAACCCTACAATGAGCAGTTCTTC
TRBV29-1,TRBJ2-1,NA,NA,CSVDLTSPNRPYNEQFF,TGCAGCGTTGATTTGACTAGTCCCAACAGGCCCTACAATGAGCAGTTCTTC